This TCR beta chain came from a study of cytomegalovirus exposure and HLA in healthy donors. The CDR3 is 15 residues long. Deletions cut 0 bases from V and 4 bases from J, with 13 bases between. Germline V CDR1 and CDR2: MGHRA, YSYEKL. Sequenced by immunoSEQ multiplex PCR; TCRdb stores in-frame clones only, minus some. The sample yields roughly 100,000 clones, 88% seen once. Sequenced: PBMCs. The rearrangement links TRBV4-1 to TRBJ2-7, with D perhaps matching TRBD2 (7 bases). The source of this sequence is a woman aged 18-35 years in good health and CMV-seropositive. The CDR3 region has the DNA TGCGCCAGCAGCCAAGATACCGGGGGGCCATACGAGCAGTACTTC. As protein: CASSQDTGGPYEQYF.